What follows describes a single T cell receptor beta chain. Its antigen is still unknown. Assay used: immunoSEQ multiplex PCR; TCRdb lists only in-frame clones, some missing. Of roughly 56,000 clones in the sample, around 82% were seen once. This record belongs to a study of OX40 agonist ivuxolimab in advanced cancers. Findings and caveats of the study: A proportion of nonresponders additionally exhibited low normalized T-cell clonal expansion. Specificity for antigen went undetermined in the expanded peripheral T cells.

The source material was CD4+ or CD8+ T cells sorted from blood, sampled in a trial of the OX40 agonist ivuxolimab. This TCR came from an adult with an advanced solid tumor such as melanoma, head and neck, liver or kidney cancer.

Written as DNA, the CDR3 is TGCGCCAGCAGCTTTTTCACGGCTGGCCGTGGGGACCAAGAGACCCAGTACTTC. This sequence encodes CASSFFTAGRGDQETQYF. The chain has TRBV5-1 and TRBJ2-5; D ambiguous. V was pared by 2 bases and J by 0 bases, with 20 bases between. Per germline, CDR1 SGHRS and CDR2 YFSETQ. The CDR3 contains 18 residues.